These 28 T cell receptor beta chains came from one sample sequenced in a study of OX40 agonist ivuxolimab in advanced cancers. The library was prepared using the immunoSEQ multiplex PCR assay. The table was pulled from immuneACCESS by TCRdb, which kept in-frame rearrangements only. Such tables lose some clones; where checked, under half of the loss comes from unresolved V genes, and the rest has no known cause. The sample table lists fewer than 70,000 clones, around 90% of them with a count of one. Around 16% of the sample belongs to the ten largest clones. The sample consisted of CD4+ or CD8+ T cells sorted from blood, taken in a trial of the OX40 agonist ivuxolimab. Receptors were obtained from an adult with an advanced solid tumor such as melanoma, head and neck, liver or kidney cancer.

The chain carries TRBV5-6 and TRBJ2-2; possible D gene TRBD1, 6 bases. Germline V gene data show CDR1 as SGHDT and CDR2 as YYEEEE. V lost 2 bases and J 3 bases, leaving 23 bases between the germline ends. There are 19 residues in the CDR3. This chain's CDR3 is CASSFPILTGRSDTGELFF. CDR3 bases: TGTGCCAGCAGCTTTCCGATCCTAACAGGGCGGTCTGACACCGGGGAGCTGTTTTTT.

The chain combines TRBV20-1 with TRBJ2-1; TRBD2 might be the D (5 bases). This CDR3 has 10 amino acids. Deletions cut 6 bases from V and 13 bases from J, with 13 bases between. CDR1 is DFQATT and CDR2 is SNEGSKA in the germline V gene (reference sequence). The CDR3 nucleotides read TGCAGTGCCACTCCAGAGGGCCAGTTCTTC. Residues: CSATPEGQFF.

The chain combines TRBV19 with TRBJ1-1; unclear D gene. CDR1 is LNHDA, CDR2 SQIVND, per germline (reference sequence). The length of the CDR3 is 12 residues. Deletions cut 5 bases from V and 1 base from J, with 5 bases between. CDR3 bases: TGTGCCAGTAGTGCGCAGAACACTGAAGCTTTCTTT. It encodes CASSAQNTEAFF.

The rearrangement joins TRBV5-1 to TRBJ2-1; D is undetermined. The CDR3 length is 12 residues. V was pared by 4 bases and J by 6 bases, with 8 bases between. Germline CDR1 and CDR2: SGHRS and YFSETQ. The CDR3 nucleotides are TGCGCCAGCAGCCTCAACCTCAATGAGCAGTTCTTC. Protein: CASSLNLNEQFF.

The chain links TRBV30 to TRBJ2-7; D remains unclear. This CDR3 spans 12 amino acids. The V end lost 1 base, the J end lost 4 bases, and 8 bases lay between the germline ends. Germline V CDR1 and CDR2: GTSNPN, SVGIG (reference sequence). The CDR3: CAWSDPQYEQYF. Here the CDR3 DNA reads TGTGCCTGGAGTGATCCCCAATACGAGCAGTACTTC.

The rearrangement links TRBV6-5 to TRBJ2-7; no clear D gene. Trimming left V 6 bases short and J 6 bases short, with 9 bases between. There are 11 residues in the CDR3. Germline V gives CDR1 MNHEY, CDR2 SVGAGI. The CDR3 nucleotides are TGTGCCAGCAGCGAGACAACCGAGCAGTACTTC. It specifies CASSETTEQYF.

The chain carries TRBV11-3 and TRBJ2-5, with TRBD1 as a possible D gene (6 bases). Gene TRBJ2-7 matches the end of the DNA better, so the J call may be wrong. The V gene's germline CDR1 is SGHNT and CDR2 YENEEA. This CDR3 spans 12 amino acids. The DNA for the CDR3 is TGTGCCACCCAGGGGCAGGGCTACGAGCAGTACTTC. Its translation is CATQGQGYEQYF.

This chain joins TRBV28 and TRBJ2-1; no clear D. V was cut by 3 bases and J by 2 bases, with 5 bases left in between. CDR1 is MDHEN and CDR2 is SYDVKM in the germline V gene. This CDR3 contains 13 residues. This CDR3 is CASSFDTYNEQFF. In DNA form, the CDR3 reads TGTGCCAGCAGTTTTGACACCTACAATGAGCAGTTCTTC.

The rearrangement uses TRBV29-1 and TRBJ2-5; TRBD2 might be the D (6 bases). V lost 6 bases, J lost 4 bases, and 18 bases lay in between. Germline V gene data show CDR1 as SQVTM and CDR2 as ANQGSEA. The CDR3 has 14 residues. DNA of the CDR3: TGCAGCGTCCGCTGGGGGGAGAGGGCAGAGACCCAGTACTTC. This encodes CSVRWGERAETQYF.

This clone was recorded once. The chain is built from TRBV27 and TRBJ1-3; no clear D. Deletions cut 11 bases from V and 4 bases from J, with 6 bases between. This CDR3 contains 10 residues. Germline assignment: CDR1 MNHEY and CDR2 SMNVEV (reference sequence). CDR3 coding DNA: TGTGCCCCGCGGGGAAACACCATATATTTT. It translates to CAPRGNTIYF.

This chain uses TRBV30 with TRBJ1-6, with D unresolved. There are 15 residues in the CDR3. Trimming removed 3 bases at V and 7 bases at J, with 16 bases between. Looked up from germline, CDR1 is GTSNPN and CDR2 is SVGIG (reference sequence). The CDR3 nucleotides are TGTGCCTGGAGAGGGAACAACAACCGGAATTCACCCCTCCACTTT. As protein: CAWRGNNNRNSPLHF.

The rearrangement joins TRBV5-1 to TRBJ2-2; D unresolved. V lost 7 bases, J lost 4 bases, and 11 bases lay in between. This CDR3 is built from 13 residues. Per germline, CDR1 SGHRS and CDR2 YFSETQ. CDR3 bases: TGCGCCAGCGCCAATTCGCCCACCGGGGAGCTGTTTTTT. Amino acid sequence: CASANSPTGELFF.

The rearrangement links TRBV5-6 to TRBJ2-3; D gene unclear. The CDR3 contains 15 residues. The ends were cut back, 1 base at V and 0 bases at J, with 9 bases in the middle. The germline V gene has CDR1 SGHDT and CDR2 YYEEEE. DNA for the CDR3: TGTGCCAGCAGCTTGCCTGGCGTTAGCACAGATACGCAGTATTTT. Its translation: CASSLPGVSTDTQYF.

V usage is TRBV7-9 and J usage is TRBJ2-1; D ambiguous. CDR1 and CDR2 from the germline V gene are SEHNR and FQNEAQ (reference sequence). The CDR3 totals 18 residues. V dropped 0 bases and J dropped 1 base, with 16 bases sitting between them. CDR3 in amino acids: CASSLAYVGDPSYNEQFF. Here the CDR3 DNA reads TGTGCCAGCAGCTTAGCGTACGTTGGCGACCCTTCCTACAATGAGCAGTTCTTC.

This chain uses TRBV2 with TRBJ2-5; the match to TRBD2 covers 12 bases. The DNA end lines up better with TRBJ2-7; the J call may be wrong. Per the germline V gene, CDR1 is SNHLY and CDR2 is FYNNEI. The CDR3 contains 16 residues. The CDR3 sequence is CASSDVTSGSSYEQYF. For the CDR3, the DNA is TGTGCCAGCAGTGATGTGACTAGCGGGAGCTCCTACGAGCAGTACTTC.

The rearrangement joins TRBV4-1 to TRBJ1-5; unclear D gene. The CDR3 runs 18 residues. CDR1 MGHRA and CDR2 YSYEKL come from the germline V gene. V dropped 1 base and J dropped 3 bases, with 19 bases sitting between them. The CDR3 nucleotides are TGCGCCAGCAGCCAAGGGGAAAGGGTAAGCGTAGACAATCAGCCCCAGCATTTT. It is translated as CASSQGERVSVDNQPQHF.

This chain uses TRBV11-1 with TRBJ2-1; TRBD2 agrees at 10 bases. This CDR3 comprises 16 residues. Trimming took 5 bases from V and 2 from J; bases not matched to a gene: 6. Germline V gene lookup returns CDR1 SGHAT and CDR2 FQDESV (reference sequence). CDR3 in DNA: TGTGCCAGCAGCACCTTCAGCGGGAGGGCCTACAATGAGCAGTTCTTC. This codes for CASSTFSGRAYNEQFF.

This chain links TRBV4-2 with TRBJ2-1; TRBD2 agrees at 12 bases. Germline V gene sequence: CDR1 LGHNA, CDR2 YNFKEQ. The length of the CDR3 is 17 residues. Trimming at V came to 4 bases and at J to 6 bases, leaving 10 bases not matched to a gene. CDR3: CASSRGASGRGANEQFF. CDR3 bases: TGTGCCAGCAGCCGAGGCGCTAGCGGGAGGGGGGCCAATGAGCAGTTCTTC.

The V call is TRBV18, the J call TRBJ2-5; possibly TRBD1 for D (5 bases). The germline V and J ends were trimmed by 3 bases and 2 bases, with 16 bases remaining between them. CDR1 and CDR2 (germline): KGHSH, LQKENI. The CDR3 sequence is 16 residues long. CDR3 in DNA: TGTGCCAGCTCACCCCCCCAGGGTGCAAGGCAAGAGACCCAGTACTTC. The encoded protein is CASSPPQGARQETQYF.

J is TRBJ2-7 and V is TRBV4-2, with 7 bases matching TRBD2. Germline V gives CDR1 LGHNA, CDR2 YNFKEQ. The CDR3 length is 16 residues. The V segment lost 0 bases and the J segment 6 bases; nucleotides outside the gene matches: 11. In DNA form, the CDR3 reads TGTGCCAGCAGCCAAGAGACACACGGGTCGGGGGGCGAGCAGTACTTC. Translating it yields CASSQETHGSGGEQYF.

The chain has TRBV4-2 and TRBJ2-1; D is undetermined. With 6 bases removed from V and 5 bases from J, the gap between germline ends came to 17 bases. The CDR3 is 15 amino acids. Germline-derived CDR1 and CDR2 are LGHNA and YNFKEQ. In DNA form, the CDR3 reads TGTGCCAGCAGGATTCAAGGGATCTCAAACAATGAGCAGTTCTTC. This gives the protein CASRIQGISNNEQFF.

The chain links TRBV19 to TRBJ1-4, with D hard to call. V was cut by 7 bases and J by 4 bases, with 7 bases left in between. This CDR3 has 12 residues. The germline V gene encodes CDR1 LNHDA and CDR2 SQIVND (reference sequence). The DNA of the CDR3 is TGTGCCAGTATTGGGCTTAATGAAAAACTGTTTTTT. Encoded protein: CASIGLNEKLFF.

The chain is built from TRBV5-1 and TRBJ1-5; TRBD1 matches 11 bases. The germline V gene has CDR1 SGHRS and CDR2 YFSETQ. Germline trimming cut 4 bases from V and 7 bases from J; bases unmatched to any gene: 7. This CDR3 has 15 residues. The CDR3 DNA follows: TGCGCCAGCAGCCTAGGGACAGGGGGACGCCAGCCCCAGCATTTT. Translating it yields CASSLGTGGRQPQHF.

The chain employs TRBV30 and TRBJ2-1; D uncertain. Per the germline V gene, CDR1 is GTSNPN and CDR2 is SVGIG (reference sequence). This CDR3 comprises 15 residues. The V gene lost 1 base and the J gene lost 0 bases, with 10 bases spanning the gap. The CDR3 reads CAWSDGVSSYNEQFF. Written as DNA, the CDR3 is TGTGCCTGGAGTGATGGGGTAAGCTCCTACAATGAGCAGTTCTTC.

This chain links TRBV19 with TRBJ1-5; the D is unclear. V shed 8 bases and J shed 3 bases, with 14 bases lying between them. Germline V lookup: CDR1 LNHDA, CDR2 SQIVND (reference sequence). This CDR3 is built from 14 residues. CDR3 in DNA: TGTGCCAGTTCGACGGCAGGTTCCAATCAGCCCCAGCATTTT. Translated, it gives CASSTAGSNQPQHF.

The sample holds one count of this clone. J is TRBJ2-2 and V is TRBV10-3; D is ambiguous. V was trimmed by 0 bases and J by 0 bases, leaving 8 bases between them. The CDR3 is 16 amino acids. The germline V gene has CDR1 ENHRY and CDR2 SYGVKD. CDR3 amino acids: CAISESRDANTGELFF. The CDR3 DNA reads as TGTGCCATCAGTGAGTCACGTGACGCGAACACCGGGGAGCTGTTTTTT.

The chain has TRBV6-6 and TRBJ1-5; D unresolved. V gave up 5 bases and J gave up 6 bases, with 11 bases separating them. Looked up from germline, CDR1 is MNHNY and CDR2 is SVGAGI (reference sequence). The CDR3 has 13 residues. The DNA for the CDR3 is TGTGCCAGCAGTACCGCCCGAGGTCAGCCCCAGCATTTT. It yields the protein CASSTARGQPQHF.

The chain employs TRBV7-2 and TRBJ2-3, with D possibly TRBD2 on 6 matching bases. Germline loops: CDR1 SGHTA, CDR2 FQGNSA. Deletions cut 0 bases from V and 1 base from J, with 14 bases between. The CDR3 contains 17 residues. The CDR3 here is CASSLAFRGKGTDTQYF. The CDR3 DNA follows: TGTGCCAGCAGCTTAGCGTTCCGCGGGAAAGGCACAGATACGCAGTATTTT.